The 18 T cell receptor beta chains below come from one sample, sequenced in a study of shared clonotypes between healthy human individuals. Naive CD8 cells comprised CD45RO-negative, CCR7-positively selected cells, excluding terminally differentiated effector memory CD45RA+ cells. The repertoire was sequenced with immunoSEQ multiplex PCR; TCRdb's copy has only in-frame clones and lacks some. The sample holds millions of clones, just under 95% seen once. Source material: naive CD8+ T cells sorted from blood. Every receptor here comes from a man between 18 and 35 years old in good health.

The rearrangement joins TRBV27 to TRBJ2-3; 11 bases map to TRBD2. The germline V gene encodes CDR1 MNHEY and CDR2 SMNVEV (reference sequence). Germline trimming cut 6 bases from V and 2 bases from J; bases unmatched to any gene: 7. The CDR3 covers 16 residues. The CDR3 protein is CASSRLAGGITDTQYF. The CDR3, as DNA: TGTGCCAGCAGCAGATTAGCGGGGGGGATCACAGATACGCAGTATTTT.

The sample holds one count of this clone. V usage is TRBV27 and J usage is TRBJ1-5; possible D gene TRBD1, 6 bases. The V end was cut by 5 bases, the J end by 6 bases, with 11 bases between. CDR3 size: 13 residues. The germline gives CDR1 MNHEY, CDR2 SMNVEV (reference sequence). In nucleotides, the CDR3 is TGTGCCAGCAGTACCAGGGGTGGTCAGCCCCAGCATTTT. Encoded protein: CASSTRGGQPQHF.

This clone was observed a handful of times. The genes are TRBV29-1 and TRBJ1-2; D possibly corresponds to TRBD1 (5 bases). V lost 3 bases, J lost 7 bases, and 12 bases lay in between. Per the germline V gene, CDR1 is SQVTM and CDR2 is ANQGSEA. This CDR3 is 12 amino acids long. CDR3 DNA sequence: TGCAGCGTTGACCAGGGAACTTCTGGCTACACCTTC. This codes for CSVDQGTSGYTF.

As to this clone: Different DNA sequences within this sample yield the same CDR3. V is TRBV4-1 and J is TRBJ2-7; D gene uncertain. With 1 base removed from V and 5 bases from J, the gap between germline ends came to 3 bases. CDR1 and CDR2 from the germline V gene are MGHRA and YSYEKL. This CDR3 contains 11 residues. CDR3 nucleotides: TGCGCCAGCAGCCAAGGGAACGAGCAGTACTTC. It specifies CASSQGNEQYF.

The chain employs TRBV30 and TRBJ2-5; the D gene is possibly TRBD1 (5 bases). The V gene's germline CDR1 is GTSNPN and CDR2 SVGIG (reference sequence). The CDR3 spans 16 residues. V was cut by 2 bases and J by 2 bases, with 18 bases left in between. The CDR3 DNA sequence: TGTGCCTGGAGTCCCGCAGGGCCTTTCCTTCAAGAGACCCAGTACTTC. Its protein product is CAWSPAGPFLQETQYF.

The chain is built from TRBV19 and TRBJ1-5; D remains unclear. Germline lookup yields CDR1 LNHDA and CDR2 SQIVND (reference sequence). The CDR3 consists of 15 residues. Trimming took 2 bases from V and 2 from J, leaving 10 bases between them. This CDR3 reads CASSITQYGNQPQHF. The CDR3 DNA reads as TGTGCCAGTAGTATAACCCAATACGGCAATCAGCCCCAGCATTTT.

The rearrangement uses TRBV27 and TRBJ2-3, with 8 bases aligning to TRBD2. There are 16 residues in the CDR3. The V and J ends lost 4 bases and 2 bases, in that order; junction bases with no gene match: 8. Germline CDR1 MNHEY, CDR2 SMNVEV (reference sequence). The CDR3 nucleotides read TGTGCCAGCAGTTGGGGAGCGGGGGAGTTCACAGATACGCAGTATTTT. The encoded protein is CASSWGAGEFTDTQYF.

This chain joins TRBV7-2 and TRBJ2-5; D remains unclear. This CDR3 is built from 13 residues. Trimming pared 8 bases from V and 1 base from J, leaving 11 bases between. Germline V gene sequence: CDR1 SGHTA, CDR2 FQGNSA. CDR3 DNA sequence: TGTGCCAGCTACTCAGGATTCCAAGAGACCCAGTACTTC. Translation gives CASYSGFQETQYF.

V is TRBV7-2 and J is TRBJ1-2, with D possibly matching TRBD1 (6 bases). There are 14 residues in the CDR3. The germline V gene encodes CDR1 SGHTA and CDR2 FQGNSA. V lost 5 bases and J lost 5, with 15 bases in between. CDR3: CASSPRTDTYGYTF. The CDR3 coding sequence is TGTGCCAGCAGCCCCCGGACAGACACTTATGGCTACACCTTC.

This clone was picked up one time. V and J are TRBV5-1 and TRBJ1-1; a weak D match, TRBD1 (6 bases). The CDR3 is made up of 13 amino acids. Trimming left V 5 bases short and J 4 bases short, with 12 bases between. The germline V gene has CDR1 SGHRS and CDR2 YFSETQ. The CDR3 reads CASSPGGFTEAFF. The CDR3 DNA reads as TGCGCCAGCAGTCCCGGGGGCTTCACTGAAGCTTTCTTT.

The rearrangement uses TRBV6-5 and TRBJ2-3; 8 nucleotides agree with TRBD1. The junction had 3 bases not matched to a gene; V was cut back by 5 bases and J by 2 bases. The germline gives CDR1 MNHEY, CDR2 SVGAGI. The CDR3 runs 14 residues. The CDR3 loop reads CASSKTGDTDTQYF. CDR3 coding DNA: TGTGCCAGCAGTAAGACAGGGGACACAGATACGCAGTATTTT.

This chain links TRBV23-1 with TRBJ2-7, with 12 bases that match TRBD1. TRBV23-1 is reported as an ORF; its role is uncertain. The CDR3 has 14 amino acids. J lost 6 bases, V lost 4 bases, and 4 bases had no gene match. DNA for the CDR3: TGCGCCAGCAGTCCCGGGACAGGGGGCTCCGAGCAGTACTTC. Translating it yields CASSPGTGGSEQYF.

The rearrangement uses TRBV7-9 and TRBJ1-2, with 9 bases aligning to TRBD1. The ends lost 6 bases at V and 8 bases at J; junction bases unmatched: 4. The CDR3 spans 12 residues. In germline, CDR1 is SEHNR, CDR2 FQNEAQ (reference sequence). The CDR3 DNA reads as TGTGCCAGCAGTTTGGACAGGGGCGGCTACACCTTC. This encodes CASSLDRGGYTF.

The CDR3 loop reads CASSVTGGLTDTQYF. CDR3 nucleotide sequence: TGTGCCAGCAGCGTGACCGGGGGGCTGACAGATACGCAGTATTTT. This rearrangement joins TRBV9 to TRBJ2-3, with a tentative D call TRBD2 (7 bases). Germline loops: CDR1 SGDLS, CDR2 YYNGEE. V shed 2 bases and J shed 3 bases, with 13 bases lying between them. This CDR3 contains 15 residues.

About this clone: Different DNA sequences within this sample yield the same CDR3. The chain uses TRBV10-2 and TRBJ1-2; 9 positions match TRBD1. V dropped 1 base and J dropped 8; count of bases not matched to a gene: 2. There are 13 residues in the CDR3. Germline assignment: CDR1 WSHSY and CDR2 SAAADI. In DNA form, the CDR3 reads TGCGCCAGCAGTGAGTGGGACAGGGAAGGCTACACCTTC. Protein: CASSEWDREGYTF.

The gene calls are TRBV11-2 and TRBJ2-5, with D perhaps matching TRBD1 (6 bases). Trimming removed 5 bases from V and 0 bases from J, with 16 bases in between. Germline-derived CDR1 and CDR2 are SGHAT and FQNNGV. The CDR3 is 16 residues long. DNA for the CDR3: TGTGCCAGCAGCGCAGGGGTGGTCGGATACCAAGAGACCCAGTACTTC. Protein sequence: CASSAGVVGYQETQYF.

This clone was seen only once. J is TRBJ1-4 and V is TRBV27; 7 bases match TRBD1. CDR3 size: 13 residues. In germline, CDR1 is MNHEY, CDR2 SMNVEV (reference sequence). V was clipped by 3 bases and J by 7 bases; unmatched bases: 2. CDR3 coding DNA: TGTGCCAGCAGTTTGGAGGGGGCTGAAAAACTGTTTTTT. Translating gives CASSLEGAEKLFF. The entire variable domain, with the rest obtained from reference TRBV27 and TRBJ1-4, is as follows: EAQVTQNPRYLITVTGKKLTVTCSQNMNHEYMSWYRQDPGLGLRQIYYSMNVEVTDKGDVPEGYKVSRKEKRNFPLILESPSPNQTSLYFCASSLEGAEKLFFGSGTQLSVL.

The V and J genes are TRBV5-6 and TRBJ2-7, with D possibly called TRBD1 or TRBD2 (6 bases each). The CDR3 spans 16 residues. Germline V gives CDR1 SGHDT, CDR2 YYEEEE. Trimming took off 1 base at V and 1 base at J, with 15 bases between the two ends. CDR3 nucleotide sequence: TGTGCCAGCAGCTTGACATTGGGGGGCCAATCCTACGAGCAGTACTTC. Translated: CASSLTLGGQSYEQYF.